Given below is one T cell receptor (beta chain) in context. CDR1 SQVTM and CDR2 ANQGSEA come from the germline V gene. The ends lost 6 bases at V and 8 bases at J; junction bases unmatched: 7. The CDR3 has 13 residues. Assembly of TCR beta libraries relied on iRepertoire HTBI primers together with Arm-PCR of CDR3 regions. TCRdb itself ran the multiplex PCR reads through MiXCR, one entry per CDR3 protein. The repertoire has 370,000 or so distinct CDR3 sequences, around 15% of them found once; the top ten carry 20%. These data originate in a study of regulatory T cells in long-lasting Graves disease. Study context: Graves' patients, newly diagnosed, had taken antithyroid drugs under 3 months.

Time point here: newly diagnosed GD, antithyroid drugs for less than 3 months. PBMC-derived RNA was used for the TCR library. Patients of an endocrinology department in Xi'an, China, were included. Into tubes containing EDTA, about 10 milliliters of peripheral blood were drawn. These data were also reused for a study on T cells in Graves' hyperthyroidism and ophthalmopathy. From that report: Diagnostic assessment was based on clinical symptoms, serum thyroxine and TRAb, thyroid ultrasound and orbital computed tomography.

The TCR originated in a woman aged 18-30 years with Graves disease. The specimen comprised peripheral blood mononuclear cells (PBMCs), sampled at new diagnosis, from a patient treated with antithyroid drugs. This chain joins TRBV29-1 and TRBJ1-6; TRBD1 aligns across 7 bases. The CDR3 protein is CSVSDRADSPLHF. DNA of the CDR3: TGCAGCGTGTCTGACAGGGCTGATTCACCCCTCCACTTT.